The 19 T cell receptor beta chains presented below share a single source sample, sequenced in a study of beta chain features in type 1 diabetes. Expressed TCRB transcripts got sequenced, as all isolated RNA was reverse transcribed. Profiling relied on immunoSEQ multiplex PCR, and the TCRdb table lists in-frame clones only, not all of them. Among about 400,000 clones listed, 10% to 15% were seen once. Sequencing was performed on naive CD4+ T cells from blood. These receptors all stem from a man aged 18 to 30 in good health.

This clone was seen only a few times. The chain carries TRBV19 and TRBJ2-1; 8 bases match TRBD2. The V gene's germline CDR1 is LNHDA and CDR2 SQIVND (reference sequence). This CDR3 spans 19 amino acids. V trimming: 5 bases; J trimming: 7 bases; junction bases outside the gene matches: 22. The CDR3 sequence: CASSSPPGGGPPGLNEQFF. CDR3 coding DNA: TGTGCCAGTAGTTCGCCTCCTGGCGGGGGGCCCCCTGGTTTGAATGAGCAGTTCTTC.

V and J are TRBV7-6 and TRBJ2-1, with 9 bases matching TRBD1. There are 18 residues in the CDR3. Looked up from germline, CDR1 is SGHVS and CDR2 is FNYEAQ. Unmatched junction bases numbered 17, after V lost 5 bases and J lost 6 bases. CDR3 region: CASSGTGGAIRLGNEQFF. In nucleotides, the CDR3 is TGTGCCAGCAGCGGAACAGGGGGCGCGATCCGACTGGGCAATGAGCAGTTCTTC.

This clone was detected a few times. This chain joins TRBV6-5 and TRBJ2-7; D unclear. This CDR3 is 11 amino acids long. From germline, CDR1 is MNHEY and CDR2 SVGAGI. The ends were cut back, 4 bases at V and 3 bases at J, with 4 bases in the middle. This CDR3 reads CASSSFYEQYF. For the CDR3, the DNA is TGTGCCAGCAGTTCGTTCTACGAGCAGTACTTC.

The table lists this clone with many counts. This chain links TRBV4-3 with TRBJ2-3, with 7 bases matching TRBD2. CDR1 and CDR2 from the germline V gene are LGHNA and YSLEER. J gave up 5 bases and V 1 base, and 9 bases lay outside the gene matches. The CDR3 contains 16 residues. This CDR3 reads CASSQGATSSGDTQYF. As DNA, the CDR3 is TGCGCCAGCAGCCAAGGCGCGACTAGCTCTGGAGATACGCAGTATTTT.

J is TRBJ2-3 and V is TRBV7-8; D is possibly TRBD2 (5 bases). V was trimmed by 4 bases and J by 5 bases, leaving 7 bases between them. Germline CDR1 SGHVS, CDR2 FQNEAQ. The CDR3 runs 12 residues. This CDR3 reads CASSWSGDTQYF. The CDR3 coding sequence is TGTGCCAGCAGCTGGAGCGGAGATACGCAGTATTTT.

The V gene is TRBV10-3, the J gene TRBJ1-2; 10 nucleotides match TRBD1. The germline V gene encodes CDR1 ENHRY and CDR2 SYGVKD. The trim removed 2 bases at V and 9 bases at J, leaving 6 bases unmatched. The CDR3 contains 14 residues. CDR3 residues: CAISEPTGGGSYTF. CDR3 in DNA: TGTGCCATCAGTGAGCCGACAGGGGGCGGGAGCTACACCTTC.

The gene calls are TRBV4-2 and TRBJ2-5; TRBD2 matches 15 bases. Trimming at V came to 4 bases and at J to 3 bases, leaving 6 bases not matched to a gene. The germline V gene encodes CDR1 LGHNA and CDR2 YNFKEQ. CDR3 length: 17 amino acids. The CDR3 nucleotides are TGTGCCAGCAGCCGGGCCGGGACTAGCGGGGGGAAAGAGACCCAGTACTTC. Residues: CASSRAGTSGGKETQYF.

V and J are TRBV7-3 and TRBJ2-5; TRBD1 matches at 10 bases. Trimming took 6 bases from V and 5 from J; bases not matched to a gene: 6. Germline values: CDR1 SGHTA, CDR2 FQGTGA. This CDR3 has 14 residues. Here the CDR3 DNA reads TGTGCCAGCAGTCAAGGGGACAGGGGTGAGACCCAGTACTTC. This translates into CASSQGDRGETQYF.

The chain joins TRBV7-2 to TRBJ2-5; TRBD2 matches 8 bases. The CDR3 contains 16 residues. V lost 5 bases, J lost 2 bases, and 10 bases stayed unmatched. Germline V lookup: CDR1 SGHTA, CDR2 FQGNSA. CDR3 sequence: CASSPSPRGGQETQYF. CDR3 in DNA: TGTGCCAGCAGCCCCTCCCCTCGCGGGGGGCAAGAGACCCAGTACTTC.

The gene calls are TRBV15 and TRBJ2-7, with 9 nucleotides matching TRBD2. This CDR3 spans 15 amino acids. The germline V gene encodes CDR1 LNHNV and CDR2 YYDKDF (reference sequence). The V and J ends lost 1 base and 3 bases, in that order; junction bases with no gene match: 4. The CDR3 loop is CATSRGAGGFYEQYF. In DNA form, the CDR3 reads TGTGCCACCAGCAGAGGAGCGGGAGGATTCTACGAGCAGTACTTC.

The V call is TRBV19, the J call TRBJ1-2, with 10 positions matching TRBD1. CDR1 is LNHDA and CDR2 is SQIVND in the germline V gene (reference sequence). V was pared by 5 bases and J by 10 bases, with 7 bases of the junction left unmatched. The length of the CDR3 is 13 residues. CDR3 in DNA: TGTGCCAGTAGTCTCCGGGACAGGGGTGTCTACACCTTC. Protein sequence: CASSLRDRGVYTF.

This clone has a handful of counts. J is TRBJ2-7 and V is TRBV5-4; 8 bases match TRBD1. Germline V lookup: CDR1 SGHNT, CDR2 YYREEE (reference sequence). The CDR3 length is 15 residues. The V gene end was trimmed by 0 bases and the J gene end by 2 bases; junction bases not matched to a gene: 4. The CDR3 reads CASSLGGTGPYEQYF. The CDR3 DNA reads TGTGCCAGCAGCTTGGGAGGGACAGGCCCCTACGAGCAGTACTTC.

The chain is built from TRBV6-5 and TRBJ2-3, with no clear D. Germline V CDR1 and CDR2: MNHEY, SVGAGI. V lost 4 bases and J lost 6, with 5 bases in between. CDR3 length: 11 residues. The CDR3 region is CASSFGDTQYF. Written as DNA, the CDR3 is TGTGCCAGCAGTTTCGGGGATACGCAGTATTTT.

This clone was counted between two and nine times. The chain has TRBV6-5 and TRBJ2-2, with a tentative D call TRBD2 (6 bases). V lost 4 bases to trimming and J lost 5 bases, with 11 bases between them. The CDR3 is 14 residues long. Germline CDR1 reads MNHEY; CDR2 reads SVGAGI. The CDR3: CASSWVSGTGELFF. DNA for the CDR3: TGTGCCAGCAGTTGGGTTAGCGGTACCGGGGAGCTGTTTTTT.

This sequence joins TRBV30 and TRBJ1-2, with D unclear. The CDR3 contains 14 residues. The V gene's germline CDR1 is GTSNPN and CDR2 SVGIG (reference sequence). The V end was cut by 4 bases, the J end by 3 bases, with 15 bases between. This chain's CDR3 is CAWNPGRTDYGYTF. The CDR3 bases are TGTGCCTGGAATCCGGGTCGAACCGACTATGGCTACACCTTC.

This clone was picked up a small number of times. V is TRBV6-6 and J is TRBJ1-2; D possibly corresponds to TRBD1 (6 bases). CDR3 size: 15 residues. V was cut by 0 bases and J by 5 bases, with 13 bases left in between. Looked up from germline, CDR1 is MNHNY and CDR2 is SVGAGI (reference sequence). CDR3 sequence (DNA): TGTGCCAGCAGTTACTCGATGTCAGGGGAATATGGCTACACCTTC. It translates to CASSYSMSGEYGYTF.

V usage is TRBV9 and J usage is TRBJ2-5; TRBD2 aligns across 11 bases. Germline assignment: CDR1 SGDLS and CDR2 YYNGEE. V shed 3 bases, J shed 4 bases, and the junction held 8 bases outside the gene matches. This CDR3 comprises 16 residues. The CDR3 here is CASSGALAGVGETQYF. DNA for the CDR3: TGTGCCAGCAGCGGAGCACTAGCGGGAGTAGGAGAGACCCAGTACTTC.

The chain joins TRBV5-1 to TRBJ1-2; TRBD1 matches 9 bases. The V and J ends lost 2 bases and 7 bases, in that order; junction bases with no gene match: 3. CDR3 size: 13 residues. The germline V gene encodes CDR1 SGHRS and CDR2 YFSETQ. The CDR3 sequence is CASSLEGQGGYTF. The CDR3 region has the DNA TGCGCCAGCAGCTTAGAGGGACAGGGTGGCTACACCTTC. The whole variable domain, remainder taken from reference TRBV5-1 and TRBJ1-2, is KAGVTQTPRYLIKTRGQQVTLSCSPISGHRSVSWYQQTPGQGLQFLFEYFSETQRNKGNFPGRFSGRQFSNSRSEMNVSTLELGDSALYLCASSLEGQGGYTFGSGTRLTVV.

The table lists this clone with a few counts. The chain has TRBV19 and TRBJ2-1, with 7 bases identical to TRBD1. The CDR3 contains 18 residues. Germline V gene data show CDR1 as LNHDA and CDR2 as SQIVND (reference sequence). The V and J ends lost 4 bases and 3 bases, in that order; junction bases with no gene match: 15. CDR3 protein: CASSRSGTAGIYYNEQFF. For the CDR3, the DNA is TGTGCCAGTAGTAGGTCGGGGACAGCCGGTATTTACTACAATGAGCAGTTCTTC.